This T cell receptor beta chain was sequenced during a study of blood T cell repertoires in COVID-19. Looking at the study overall: The United States, Italy and Spain supplied acute and convalescent COVID-19 samples. PBMCs, B-cell-depleted T cells, or T cells were the source of the cDNA or gDNA that made up the material.

Seattle patients were enrolled during active infection and followed longitudinally. This table comes from immunoSEQ multiplex PCR, and its TCRdb copy is limited to in-frame clones, with some not included. The sample includes tens of thousands of clones, 90% seen only once; the top ten take about 6.7%. Germline V lookup: CDR1 LGHDT, CDR2 YNNKEL (reference sequence). V lost 0 bases and J lost 5; bases outside the gene matches: 9. This CDR3 has 16 amino acids. Sequencing was done on a sample of peripheral blood. This chain uses TRBV3-1 (or the pseudogene TRBV3-2) with TRBJ2-7, with 8 bases identical to TRBD2. This receptor was obtained from a man aged 18-30 years with COVID-19, enrolled during active disease. This chain's CDR3 is CASSQEGLVGFNEQYF. The CDR3 bases are TGTGCCAGCAGCCAAGAGGGACTAGTTGGTTTCAACGAGCAGTACTTC.